Listed below are T cell receptor beta chains from one sample, sequenced in a study of T cells in Graves' hyperthyroidism and ophthalmopathy. A single record per CDR3 protein comes from TCRdb applying MiXCR to the multiplex PCR reads. The table shows over 150,000 distinct CDR3 sequences, with approximately 15% occurring only once. What was sequenced was blood. These receptors were taken from a woman in her forties or fifties with Graves' hyperthyroidism. The CDR3 runs from the conserved cysteine through the conserved F or W. The D gene is left open where the match is weak. The size field is filled for only some rows; it gives once, few, many or a size class.

v_gene: TRBV12-3/TRBV12-4
abundance: many
len: 14
j_gene: TRBJ2-7
d_gene: NA
CDR3nt: TGTGCCAGCAGTTTCCGGACAGCCTCCTACGAGCAGTACTTC
CDR3aa: CASSFRTASYEQYF

v_gene: TRBV6-6
abundance: many
len: 15
j_gene: TRBJ2-1
d_gene: TRBD2
CDR3nt: TGTGCCAGCAGTTACCTCGGGGGAAGCGGGGGGGCTCGCTTCTTC
CDR3aa: CASSYLGGSGGARFF

v_gene: TRBV2
abundance: NA
len: 11
j_gene: TRBJ1-1
d_gene: NA
CDR3nt: TGTGCCAGTGCCATGCTCTATGAAGCTTTCTTT
CDR3aa: CASAMLYEAFF

v_gene: TRBV3-1
abundance: many
len: 15
j_gene: TRBJ2-5
d_gene: TRBD2
CDR3nt: TGTGCCAGCAGCCTAGCGGGGGCCAGTTCAGGGACCCAGTACTTC
CDR3aa: CASSLAGASSGTQYF

v_gene: TRBV11-2
abundance: NA
len: 17
j_gene: TRBJ1-1
d_gene: TRBD1
CDR3nt: TGTGCCAGCAGCTTAAACCCCTGGAGGGGGCGAACCACTGAAGCTTTCTTT
CDR3aa: CASSLNPWRGRTTEAFF

v_gene: TRBV15
abundance: many
len: 15
j_gene: TRBJ1-6
d_gene: NA
CDR3nt: TGTGCCACCACCTCTAGGGCAGGCCTTAATTCACCCCTCCACTTT
CDR3aa: CATTSRAGLNSPLHF

v_gene: TRBV7-3
abundance: many
len: 13
j_gene: TRBJ1-1
d_gene: NA
CDR3nt: TGTGCCAGCAGCTTAGGATATGAAACTGAAGCTTTCTTT
CDR3aa: CASSLGYETEAFF

v_gene: TRBV7-2
abundance: NA
len: 15
j_gene: TRBJ2-1
d_gene: NA
CDR3nt: TGTGCCAGCAGCTTAGCGGGTGGTGGGGCAGGTGAGCAGTTCTTC
CDR3aa: CASSLAGGGAGEQFF

v_gene: TRBV6-2/TRBV6-3
abundance: many
len: 14
j_gene: TRBJ1-2
d_gene: NA
CDR3nt: TGTGCCAGCAAGTTACAAGGGACAAACTATGGCTACACCTTC
CDR3aa: CASKLQGTNYGYTF

v_gene: TRBV7-2
abundance: many
len: 13
j_gene: TRBJ1-1
d_gene: NA
CDR3nt: TGTGCCAGCAGCTTAGTCCAGTACACTGAAGCTTTCTTT
CDR3aa: CASSLVQYTEAFF

v_gene: TRBV12-3/TRBV12-4
abundance: many
len: 13
j_gene: TRBJ1-2
d_gene: NA
CDR3nt: TGTGCCAGCAGTTTAGCCAGGGACTATGGCTACACCTTC
CDR3aa: CASSLARDYGYTF

v_gene: TRBV27
abundance: few
len: 12
j_gene: TRBJ2-7
d_gene: TRBD1
CDR3nt: TGTGCCAGCAGTGGCGACAGGGCTGAGCAGTACTTC
CDR3aa: CASSGDRAEQYF

v_gene: TRBV20-1
abundance: NA
len: 14
j_gene: TRBJ1-5
d_gene: NA
CDR3nt: TGCAGTGCTAGGGTTCAGGGAGGCAATCAGCCCCAGCATTTT
CDR3aa: CSARVQGGNQPQHF

v_gene: TRBV7-9
abundance: many
len: 15
j_gene: TRBJ2-5
d_gene: TRBD2
CDR3nt: TGTGCCAGCAGCCATAGCGGGGGATCCCGGGAGACCCAGTACTTC
CDR3aa: CASSHSGGSRETQYF

v_gene: TRBV7-9
abundance: many
len: 15
j_gene: TRBJ2-3
d_gene: NA
CDR3nt: TGTGCCAGCAGGAAAGAGCGAACGCTGACAGATACGCAGTATTTT
CDR3aa: CASRKERTLTDTQYF

v_gene: TRBV7-8
abundance: NA
len: 13
j_gene: TRBJ2-3
d_gene: TRBD2
CDR3nt: TGTGCCAGCAGGCATGGGGGGGGAGATACGCAGTATTTT
CDR3aa: CASRHGGGDTQYF

v_gene: TRBV5-1
abundance: many
len: 15
j_gene: TRBJ2-7
d_gene: NA
CDR3nt: TGCGCCAGCAGCTTGGGACAGGGAGGCTCCTACGAGCAGTACTTC
CDR3aa: CASSLGQGGSYEQYF

v_gene: TRBV15
abundance: few
len: 14
j_gene: TRBJ1-6
d_gene: NA
CDR3nt: TGTGCCACCAGCAGAGATCCCGATAATTCACCCCTCCACTTT
CDR3aa: CATSRDPDNSPLHF

v_gene: TRBV10-1
abundance: many
len: 13
j_gene: TRBJ1-1
d_gene: NA
CDR3nt: TGCGCCAGCAGACGACAGTTGAACACTGAAGCTTTCTTT
CDR3aa: CASRRQLNTEAFF

v_gene: TRBV11-2
abundance: many
len: 18
j_gene: TRBJ1-2
d_gene: TRBD1
CDR3nt: TGTGCCAGCAGCTTAGGGGGGTGGACCGGGACAGGGGGCGATGGCTACACCTTC
CDR3aa: CASSLGGWTGTGGDGYTF

v_gene: TRBV29-1
abundance: many
len: 11
j_gene: TRBJ2-1
d_gene: NA
CDR3nt: TGCAGCGTGGAAACCTTGGGACACTGGTTCTTC
CDR3aa: CSVETLGHWFF

v_gene: TRBV20-1
abundance: many
len: 17
j_gene: TRBJ2-1
d_gene: TRBD2
CDR3nt: TGCAGTGCAGGACTAGCGGAGGTACCGAGCTCCTACAATGAGCAGTTCTTC
CDR3aa: CSAGLAEVPSSYNEQFF

v_gene: TRBV28
abundance: many
len: 15
j_gene: TRBJ2-3
d_gene: TRBD2
CDR3nt: TGTGCCAGCAGTTTAGAAGCGGGGGGCCGGGGTACGCAGTATTTT
CDR3aa: CASSLEAGGRGTQYF

v_gene: TRBV2
abundance: many
len: 15
j_gene: TRBJ1-6
d_gene: TRBD1
CDR3nt: TGTGCCAGCAGGGCCTCAGGGGGCTATAATTCACCCCTCCACTTT
CDR3aa: CASRASGGYNSPLHF